The 4 T cell receptor beta chains below come from one sample, sequenced in a study of Graves' ophthalmopathy and Graves' hyperthyroidism. Amplified material comprised TCR beta CDR3 regions derived from RNA transcripts. The authors performed first-round RT-PCR with HTBI primers and then a second-round multiplex PCR. Using its own MiXCR run on the multiplex PCR reads, TCRdb lists one record per CDR3 protein. The sample has over a million distinct CDR3 sequences; 36% are singletons. Sequencing used peripheral blood or thyroid tissue (not recorded which). These TCRs come from an adult man with Graves' hyperthyroidism.

The chain couples TRBV29-1 to TRBJ2-5; tentative D call: TRBD2 (6 bases). This CDR3 has 12 amino acids. Germline CDR1 and CDR2: SQVTM and ANQGSEA. The V and J ends lost 8 bases and 3 bases respectively, with 13 bases between them. The DNA for the CDR3 is TGCAGCTGGGCGGGGTCCAAAGAGACCCAGTACTTC. Translating it yields CSWAGSKETQYF.

The chain employs TRBV29-1 and TRBJ2-2, with D possibly matching TRBD1 (8 bases). CDR3 length: 17 residues. Germline V CDR1 and CDR2: SQVTM, ANQGSEA. V gave up 7 bases and J gave up 4 bases, with 25 bases separating them. The CDR3 DNA sequence: TGCAGCGCCTCCGGCGGACAGGGTAGCGGGCTCACCGGGGAGCTGTTTTTT. Amino acids: CSASGGQGSGLTGELFF.

Only a few counts were recorded for this clonotype. The CDR3: CASSQDYTNQPQHF. The CDR3 DNA sequence: TGTGCCAGCAGCCAAGATTACACCAATCAGCCCCAGCATTTT. This chain joins TRBV3-1 and TRBJ1-5; no clear D gene. CDR3 length: 14 residues. CDR1 LGHDT and CDR2 YNNKEL come from the germline V gene (reference sequence). V was clipped by 0 bases and J by 3 bases, with 6 bases between them.

V and J are TRBV6-5 and TRBJ1-2; 10 nucleotides agree with TRBD1. Germline V lookup: CDR1 MNHEY, CDR2 SVGAGI. V lost 6 bases to trimming and J lost 3 bases; unmatched junction nucleotides: 4. CDR3 length: 14 amino acids. The DNA of the CDR3 is TGTGCCAGCAGCGGACAGGGGGGCGACTATGGCTACACCTTC. It yields the protein CASSGQGGDYGYTF.